This T cell receptor (beta chain) was identified during a study of OX40 agonist ivuxolimab in advanced cancers. Study information: Dosing consisted of intravenous ivuxolimab at 0.01 to 10 mg/kg every 2 weeks. General study findings and limits: Clonal expansion was seen in CD4+ and CD8+ blood T cells by week 6 at 0.1 to 3.0 mg/kg. Expanded peripheral T cells had an undetermined antigen specificity. Low normalized T-cell clonal expansion also characterized some of the nonresponders.

Produced via immunoSEQ multiplex PCR; TCRdb's table is partial and in-frame only. Of more than 40,000 clones detected, 82% appear once; the ten largest clones hold about 1.8%. Germline trimming cut 7 bases from V and 4 bases from J; bases unmatched to any gene: 2. CDR1 MGHDK and CDR2 SYGVNS come from the germline V gene. The CDR3 loop spans 12 amino acids. As for this clone: The antigen remains undetermined.

The TCR comes from an adult with an advanced solid tumor such as melanoma, head and neck, liver or kidney cancer. The specimen comprised CD4+ or CD8+ T cells sorted from blood, sampled in a trial of the OX40 agonist ivuxolimab. The rearrangement uses TRBV25-1 and TRBJ1-2; 8 nucleotides line up with TRBD1. This CDR3 is CASNDRGYGYTF. CDR3 sequence (DNA): TGTGCCAGCAATGACAGGGGCTATGGCTACACCTTC.